This entry lists 17 T cell receptor beta chains sequenced from one sample in a study of cytomegalovirus exposure and HLA in healthy donors. The PCR had 60 Vbeta and 13 Jbeta primers. Here immunoSEQ multiplex PCR was the method, and the copy in TCRdb shows in-frame clones only, minus some. The repertoire consists of 150,000 or so clones, with around 80% occurring once and the leading ten covering around an eighth. The sequenced sample consisted of PBMCs. The source is a woman in her forties in good health and CMV-seronegative.

For the CDR3, the DNA is TGTGCCAGCAATTTCGGACAGCAGGAAAAACTGTTTTTT. Translation gives CASNFGQQEKLFF. This chain joins TRBV28 and TRBJ1-4; weak D call: TRBD1 (6 bases). Trimming shortened V by 7 bases and J by 8 bases, and 14 bases separated the two germline ends. The CDR3 is 13 amino acids. Germline CDR1 is MDHEN and CDR2 is SYDVKM.

CDR3 in DNA: TGTGCCAGCAGTGGCAGCGGGGGGTGGGAGACCCAGTACTTC. This sequence encodes CASSGSGGWETQYF. The chain carries TRBV2 and TRBJ2-5; TRBD2 aligns across 9 bases. The ends lost 4 bases at V and 5 bases at J; junction bases unmatched: 5. The germline gives CDR1 SNHLY, CDR2 FYNNEI. The CDR3 is made up of 14 amino acids.

The CDR3 sequence is CASSYRGLGTEAFF. The CDR3 coding sequence is TGCGCCAGCAGCTACAGGGGGCTGGGGACTGAAGCTTTCTTT. The V gene is TRBV5-1, the J gene TRBJ1-1, with 9 bases that match TRBD1. The CDR3 runs 14 residues. V was pared by 3 bases and J by 5 bases, with 5 bases of the junction left unmatched. CDR1 and CDR2 (germline): SGHRS, YFSETQ.

There are a few counts of this clone. The chain links TRBV25-1 to TRBJ1-4, with 9 positions matching TRBD1. Germline V gives CDR1 MGHDK, CDR2 SYGVNS. This CDR3 is built from 15 residues. V was pared by 4 bases and J by 5 bases, with 5 bases of the junction left unmatched. Here the CDR3 reads CASSAGQGINEKLFF. The CDR3 DNA reads TGTGCCAGCAGTGCCGGACAGGGGATAAATGAAAAACTGTTTTTT.

This chain joins TRBV28 and TRBJ2-7; 10 bases line up with TRBD2. CDR3 length: 17 residues. From germline, CDR1 is MDHEN and CDR2 SYDVKM. The junction had 12 bases not matched to a gene; V was cut back by 2 bases and J by 5 bases. Written as DNA, the CDR3 is TGTGCCAGCAGTTTACCCCGAATGACTAGCGGGCCAGACGAGCAGTACTTC. Encoded protein: CASSLPRMTSGPDEQYF.

The rearrangement uses TRBV5-1 and TRBJ2-5; TRBD2 matches 8 bases. Matching the DNA end better, TRBJ2-7 makes the J call doubtful. From germline, CDR1 is SGHRS and CDR2 YFSETQ. The CDR3 loop spans 14 amino acids. The CDR3 reads CASSLTGGYNEQYF. The CDR3 coding sequence is TGCGCCAGCAGCCTCACGGGAGGGTACAACGAGCAGTACTTC.

About this clone itself: The junction and the germline gene differ at one end; a read error may be behind it. The CDR3 spells CASSEALLGQGIF. The CDR3, as DNA: TGTGCCAGCAGTGAAGCGCTTCTGGGACAGGGCATCTTC. V is TRBV2 and J is TRBJ2-7; TRBD1 matches 9 bases. CDR3 size: 13 residues. The germline CDR1 and CDR2 sequences are SNHLY and FYNNEI.

The chain is built from TRBV2 and TRBJ2-1, with a possible D match to TRBD2 (5 bases). V dropped 4 bases and J dropped 8 bases, with 15 bases sitting between them. The CDR3 loop spans 14 amino acids. Per germline, CDR1 SNHLY and CDR2 FYNNEI. The CDR3 DNA reads TGTGCCAGCAGTGGAGGGTCCCCTAGGGATGAGCAGTTCTTC. Translated, it gives CASSGGSPRDEQFF.

The chain recombines TRBV29-1 with TRBJ1-4, with 7 bases aligning to TRBD1. Germline CDR1 is SQVTM and CDR2 is ANQGSEA. The CDR3 is 13 residues long. J lost 7 bases, V lost 7 bases, and 9 bases had no gene match. The CDR3 is CSAQQGKGEKLFF. DNA of the CDR3: TGCAGCGCTCAACAGGGGAAGGGTGAAAAACTGTTTTTT.

This chain joins TRBV18 and TRBJ1-5, with 9 bases aligning to TRBD1. Looked up from germline, CDR1 is KGHSH and CDR2 is LQKENI. The J segment lost 4 bases and the V segment lost 6 bases, leaving 7 bases of the junction unmatched. The CDR3 extends over 15 amino acids. The CDR3 loop reads CASSQQGAGNQPQHF. In nucleotides, the CDR3 is TGTGCCAGCTCTCAACAGGGGGCTGGGAATCAGCCCCAGCATTTT.

This chain uses TRBV6-1 with TRBJ1-2, with TRBD1 matching 9 bases. V lost 6 bases to trimming and J lost 0 bases; unmatched junction nucleotides: 2. Looked up from germline, CDR1 is MNHNS and CDR2 is SASEGT. The CDR3 contains 14 residues. The CDR3 region has the DNA TGTGCCAGCAGCGGACAGGGGACTAACTATGGCTACACCTTC. This translates into CASSGQGTNYGYTF.

V gene TRBV7-9 combines with J gene TRBJ2-1; 11 nucleotides align to TRBD1. The trim removed 3 bases at V and 6 bases at J, leaving 10 bases unmatched. CDR1 is SEHNR and CDR2 is FQNEAQ in the germline V gene (reference sequence). CDR3 length: 17 amino acids. In DNA form, the CDR3 reads TGTGCCAGCAGCTTCGAACCGGGACAGGGGGAGGCCAATGAGCAGTTCTTC. Amino acids: CASSFEPGQGEANEQFF.

The gene calls are TRBV7-9 and TRBJ2-5; D possibly corresponds to TRBD2 (5 bases). V lost 2 bases and J lost 1, with 11 bases in between. Germline loops: CDR1 SEHNR, CDR2 FQNEAQ (reference sequence). The CDR3 length is 15 residues. CDR3 protein: CASSLTIGVQETQYF. For the CDR3, the DNA is TGTGCCAGCAGCTTAACTATCGGGGTCCAAGAGACCCAGTACTTC.

This clone was recorded a few times. The CDR3 DNA reads as TGCGCCAGCAGAAGTAGCGGGGGTCGAAGCTCCTACAATGAGCAGTTCTTC. Protein product: CASRSSGGRSSYNEQFF. V usage is TRBV5-1 and J usage is TRBJ2-1; 9 nucleotides match TRBD2. Trimming at V came to 5 bases and at J to 0 bases, leaving 9 bases not matched to a gene. CDR3 length: 17 residues. Germline-derived CDR1 and CDR2 are SGHRS and YFSETQ.

The genes are TRBV6-5 and TRBJ2-7, with TRBD1 matching 7 bases. Trimming took 5 bases from V and 6 from J; bases not matched to a gene: 7. The germline gives CDR1 MNHEY, CDR2 SVGAGI. The CDR3 has 13 amino acids. CDR3 coding DNA: TGTGCCAGCAGTAACGGACAGGTAGCCGAGCAGTACTTC. The encoded protein is CASSNGQVAEQYF.

The chain is built from TRBV19 and TRBJ1-5; 7 nucleotides agree with TRBD1. Unmatched junction bases numbered 7, after V lost 0 bases and J lost 5 bases. This CDR3 is built from 16 residues. Germline loops: CDR1 LNHDA, CDR2 SQIVND (reference sequence). The CDR3: CASSIDTGQLHQPQHF. DNA for the CDR3: TGTGCCAGTAGTATAGATACGGGACAGCTACATCAGCCCCAGCATTTT. Drawing the rest from reference TRBV19 and TRBJ1-5, the complete variable domain is DGGITQSPKYLFRKEGQNVTLSCEQNLNHDAMYWYRQDPGQGLRLIYYSQIVNDFQKGDIAEGYSVSREKKESFPLTVTSAQKNPTAFYLCASSIDTGQLHQPQHFGDGTRLSIL.

The chain employs TRBV7-9 and TRBJ1-1, with 7 bases matching TRBD1. From germline, CDR1 is SEHNR and CDR2 FQNEAQ (reference sequence). The J segment lost 1 base and the V segment lost 4 bases, leaving 9 bases of the junction unmatched. The CDR3 contains 16 residues. The CDR3 here is CASSYLPGTANTEAFF. The DNA for the CDR3 is TGTGCCAGCAGCTACCTTCCAGGGACAGCGAACACTGAAGCTTTCTTT.